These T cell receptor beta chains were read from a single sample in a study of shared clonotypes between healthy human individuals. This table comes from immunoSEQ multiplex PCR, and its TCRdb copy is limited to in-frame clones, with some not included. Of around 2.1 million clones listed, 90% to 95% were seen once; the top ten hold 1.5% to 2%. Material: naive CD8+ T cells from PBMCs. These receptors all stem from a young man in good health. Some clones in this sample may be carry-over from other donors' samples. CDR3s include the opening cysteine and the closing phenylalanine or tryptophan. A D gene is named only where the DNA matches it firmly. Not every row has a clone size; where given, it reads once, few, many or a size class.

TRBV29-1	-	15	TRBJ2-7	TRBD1	CSVGHWGTVSYEQYF	TGCAGCGTTGGCCATTGGGGGACAGTATCCTACGAGCAGTACTTC
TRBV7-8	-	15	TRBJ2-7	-	CASSSGGRDSLEQYF	TGTGCCAGCAGCTCAGGGGGGAGGGACTCCCTCGAGCAGTACTTC
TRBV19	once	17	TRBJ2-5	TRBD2	CASSIGTSGSFQETQYF	TGTGCCAGTAGTATTGGGACTAGCGGGAGTTTTCAAGAGACCCAGTACTTC
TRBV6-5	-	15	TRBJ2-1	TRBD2	CASSLSTSGRGEQFF	TGTGCCAGCAGCCTTTCTACTAGCGGGAGGGGTGAGCAGTTCTTC
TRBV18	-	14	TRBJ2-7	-	CASSRTTGTYEQYF	TGTGCCAGCTCAAGGACCACAGGGACTTACGAGCAGTACTTC
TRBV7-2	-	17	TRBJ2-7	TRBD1	CASSSRDRGDHDYEQYF	TGTGCCAGCAGCTCCCGGGACAGGGGTGACCATGACTACGAGCAGTACTTC
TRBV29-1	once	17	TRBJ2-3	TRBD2	CSASTPSLAAMGDTQYF	TGCAGCGCCTCCACCCCCTCCCTAGCGGCAATGGGAGATACGCAGTATTTT
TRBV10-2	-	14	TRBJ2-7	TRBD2	CASSEGGRGHEQYF	TGCGCCAGCAGTGAGGGTGGGAGGGGCCACGAGCAGTACTTC
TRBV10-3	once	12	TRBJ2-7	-	CAISDRTYEQYF	TGTGCCATCAGTGACAGGACATACGAGCAGTACTTC
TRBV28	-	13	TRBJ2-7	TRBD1	CASSHRGRDEQYF	TGTGCCAGCAGCCACAGGGGGAGAGACGAGCAGTACTTC
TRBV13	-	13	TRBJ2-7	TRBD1	CASSRYRGDEQYF	TGTGCCAGCAGCCGATACAGGGGGGACGAGCAGTACTTC
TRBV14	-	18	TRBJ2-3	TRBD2	CASSQEWRTSGRSDTQYF	TGTGCCAGCAGCCAAGAATGGCGGACTAGCGGGAGATCAGATACGCAGTATTTT
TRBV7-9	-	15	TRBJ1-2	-	CASSLSVGGNYGYTF	TGTGCCAGCAGCTTGTCTGTAGGGGGTAACTATGGCTACACCTTC
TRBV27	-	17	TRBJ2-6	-	CASSPVRGIPGANVLTF	TGTGCCAGCAGCCCGGTTAGGGGGATACCTGGGGCCAACGTCCTGACTTTC
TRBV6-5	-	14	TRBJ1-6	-	CASSLDSYNSPLHF	TGTGCCAGCAGTCTGGACAGCTATAATTCACCCCTCCACTTT
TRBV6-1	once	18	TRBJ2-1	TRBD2	CASSGAGLLAETYNEQFF	TGTGCCAGCAGTGGAGCCGGGCTTCTAGCGGAGACCTACAATGAGCAGTTCTTC
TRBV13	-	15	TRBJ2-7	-	CASSLDGDGTYEQYF	TGTGCCAGCAGCTTAGATGGGGACGGAACCTACGAGCAGTACTTC
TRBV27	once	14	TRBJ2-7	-	CASSLAARGYEQYF	TGTGCCAGCAGTTTAGCGGCCAGGGGTTACGAGCAGTACTTC
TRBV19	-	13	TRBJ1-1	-	CASSPYQNTEAFF	TGTGCCAGTTCCCCCTACCAGAACACTGAAGCTTTCTTT
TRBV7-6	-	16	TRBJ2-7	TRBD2	CASSARGGAGSYEQYF	TGTGCCAGCAGCGCCCGGGGAGGGGCGGGAAGCTACGAGCAGTACTTC
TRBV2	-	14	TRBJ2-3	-	CASGPHPSTDTQYF	TGTGCCAGCGGCCCGCACCCGAGCACAGATACGCAGTATTTT
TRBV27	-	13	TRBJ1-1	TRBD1	CASSYRGGTEAFF	TGTGCCAGCAGTTACAGGGGCGGCACTGAAGCTTTCTTT
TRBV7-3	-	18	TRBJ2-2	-	CASSLNFYSGKNTGELFF	TGTGCCAGCAGCTTAAACTTTTATAGCGGAAAGAACACCGGGGAGCTGTTTTTT
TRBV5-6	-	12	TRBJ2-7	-	CASSDRAYEQYF	TGTGCCAGCAGCGACAGAGCCTACGAGCAGTACTTC
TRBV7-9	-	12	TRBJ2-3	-	CASSEGINTQYF	TGTGCCAGCAGTGAGGGGATTAATACGCAGTATTTT
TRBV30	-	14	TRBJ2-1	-	CAWGLRGVDAEQFF	TGTGCCTGGGGCCTGCGTGGGGTTGACGCTGAGCAGTTCTTC
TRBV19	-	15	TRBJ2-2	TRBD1	CASSPGQGAGGELFF	TGTGCCAGTAGTCCGGGACAGGGGGCAGGCGGGGAGCTGTTTTTT
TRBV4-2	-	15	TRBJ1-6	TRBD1	CASSPREGAKSPLHF	TGTGCCAGCAGCCCGCGCGAGGGGGCTAAATCACCCCTCCACTTT
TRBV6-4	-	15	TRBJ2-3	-	CASSLDWGGADTQYF	TGTGCCAGCAGTCTTGACTGGGGTGGCGCAGATACGCAGTATTTT
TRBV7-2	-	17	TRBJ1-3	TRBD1	CASSVPAGGRGGNTIYF	TGTGCCAGCAGCGTTCCCGCAGGGGGTAGGGGTGGAAACACCATATATTTT
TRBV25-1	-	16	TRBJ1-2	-	CASSGIRRTAGYGYTF	TGTGCCAGCAGTGGGATCAGACGGACCGCTGGCTATGGCTACACCTTC
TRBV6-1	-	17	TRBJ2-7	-	CASSEEQPVFISYEQYF	TGTGCCAGCAGTGAAGAACAACCGGTTTTTATCTCCTACGAGCAGTACTTC
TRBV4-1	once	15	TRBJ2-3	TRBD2	CASSFLAGRTDTQYF	TGCGCCAGCAGCTTCCTAGCGGGGAGAACAGATACGCAGTATTTT
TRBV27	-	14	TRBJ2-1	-	CASSAIAPYNEQFF	TGTGCCAGCAGTGCCATAGCGCCTTACAATGAGCAGTTCTTC
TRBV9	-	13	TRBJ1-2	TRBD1	CASSPTGLYGYTF	TGTGCCAGCAGCCCGACAGGGCTCTATGGCTACACCTTC
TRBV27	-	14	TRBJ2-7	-	CASRLPAPGEKQYF	TGTGCCAGCAGACTCCCCGCCCCAGGGGAGAAGCAGTACTTC
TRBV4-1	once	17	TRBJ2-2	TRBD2	CASSQDWLAGNTGELFF	TGCGCCAGCAGCCAAGATTGGCTAGCGGGGAACACCGGGGAGCTGTTTTTT
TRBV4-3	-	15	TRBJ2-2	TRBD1	CASSYRTGGSGELFF	TGCGCCAGCAGCTATCGGACAGGGGGCTCCGGGGAGCTGTTTTTT
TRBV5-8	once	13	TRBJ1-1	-	CASSLAGGGEAFF	TGTGCCAGCAGCTTGGCCGGGGGGGGTGAAGCTTTCTTT
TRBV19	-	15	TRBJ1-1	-	CASSIGRRMNTEAFF	TGTGCCAGTAGTATAGGGAGACGCATGAACACTGAAGCTTTCTTT
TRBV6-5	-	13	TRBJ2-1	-	CASSSGSNNEQFF	TGTGCCAGCAGTTCCGGGTCGAACAATGAGCAGTTCTTC
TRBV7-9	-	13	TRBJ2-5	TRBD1	CASTQGASETQYF	TGTGCCAGCACCCAGGGGGCATCGGAGACCCAGTACTTC
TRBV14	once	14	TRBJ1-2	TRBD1	CASSLVGQLYGYTF	TGTGCCAGCAGTCTGGTGGGACAGCTATATGGCTACACCTTC
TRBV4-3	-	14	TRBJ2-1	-	CASSGSMGWDEQFF	TGCGCCAGCAGCGGATCGATGGGATGGGATGAGCAGTTCTTC
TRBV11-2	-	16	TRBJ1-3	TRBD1	CASSRTGTGSGNTIYF	TGTGCCAGCAGCCGGACCGGGACAGGGTCTGGAAACACCATATATTTT
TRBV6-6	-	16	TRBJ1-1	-	CASSYSEYFENTEAFF	TGTGCCAGCAGTTACTCGGAATATTTCGAGAACACTGAAGCTTTCTTT
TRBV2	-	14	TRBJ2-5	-	CASSDPGMGETQYF	TGTGCCAGCAGTGATCCGGGGATGGGAGAGACCCAGTACTTC
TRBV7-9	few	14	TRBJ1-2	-	CASSSGPVSYGYTF	TGTGCCAGCAGCTCCGGACCGGTCTCCTATGGCTACACCTTC
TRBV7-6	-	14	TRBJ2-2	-	CASSMTGNTGELFF	TGTGCCAGCAGCATGACAGGGAACACCGGGGAGCTGTTTTTT
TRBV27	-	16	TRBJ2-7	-	CASSLSIGESSYEQYF	TGTGCCAGCAGTTTATCGATTGGTGAAAGCTCCTACGAGCAGTACTTC
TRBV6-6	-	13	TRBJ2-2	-	CAGREMNTGELFF	TGTGCCGGACGGGAGATGAACACCGGGGAGCTGTTTTTT
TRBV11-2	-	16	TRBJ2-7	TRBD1	CASSLDLSGQSYEQYF	TGTGCCAGCAGCTTAGATCTATCGGGACAGTCCTACGAGCAGTACTTC
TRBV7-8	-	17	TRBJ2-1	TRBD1	CASSFHPGTGGYNEQFF	TGTGCCAGCAGCTTCCACCCCGGGACAGGGGGCTACAATGAGCAGTTCTTC
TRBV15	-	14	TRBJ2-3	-	CATSPDQPTDTQYF	TGTGCCACCAGCCCCGACCAGCCCACAGATACGCAGTATTTT
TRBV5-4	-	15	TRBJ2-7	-	CASSLGRGHSYEQYF	TGTGCCAGCAGCTTGGGTCGGGGCCATTCCTACGAGCAGTACTTC
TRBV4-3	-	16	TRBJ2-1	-	CASRPGAFGRYNEQFF	TGCGCCAGCAGACCCGGGGCTTTTGGTCGGTACAATGAGCAGTTCTTC